The entry that follows covers one TCR beta chain sequence. The entry originates in a study of CD8+ T cells in alopecia areata. RNA extraction was followed by reverse transcription into cDNA, which acted as the sequencing template. Clones were read by immunoSEQ multiplex PCR, and TCRdb kept only the in-frame ones, dropping some. The data hold 110,000 or so clones, with about 50% observed a single time. Germline lookup yields CDR1 MGHRA and CDR2 YSYEKL. Trimming left V 0 bases short and J 4 bases short, with 10 bases between. The CDR3 is made up of 15 amino acids. V is TRBV4-1 and J is TRBJ1-5; the D is unclear. Sequenced input: NKG2D-low CD8+ T cells sorted from blood. The sequence derives from a human donor with alopecia areata. The CDR3 DNA sequence: TGCGCCAGCAGCCAAGATCCAGCACTAAATCAGCCCCAGCATTTT. It codes for CASSQDPALNQPQHF.